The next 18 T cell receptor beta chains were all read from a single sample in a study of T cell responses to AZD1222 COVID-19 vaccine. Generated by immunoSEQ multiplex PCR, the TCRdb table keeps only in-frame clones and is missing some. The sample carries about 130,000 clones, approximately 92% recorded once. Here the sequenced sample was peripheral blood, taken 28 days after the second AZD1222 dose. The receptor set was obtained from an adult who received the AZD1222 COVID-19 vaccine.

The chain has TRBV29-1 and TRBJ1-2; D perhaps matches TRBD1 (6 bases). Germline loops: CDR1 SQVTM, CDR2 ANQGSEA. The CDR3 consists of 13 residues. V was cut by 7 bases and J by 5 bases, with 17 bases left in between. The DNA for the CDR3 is TGCAGCGCTGAGGACAGCGTCGGGTATGGCTACACCTTC. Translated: CSAEDSVGYGYTF.

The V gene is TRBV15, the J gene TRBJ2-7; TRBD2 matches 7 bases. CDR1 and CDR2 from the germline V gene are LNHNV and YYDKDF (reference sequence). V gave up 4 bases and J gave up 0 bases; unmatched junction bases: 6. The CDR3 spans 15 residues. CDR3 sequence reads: CATSKDSGPSYEQYF. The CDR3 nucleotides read TGTGCCACCAGCAAAGATAGCGGGCCCTCCTACGAGCAGTACTTC.

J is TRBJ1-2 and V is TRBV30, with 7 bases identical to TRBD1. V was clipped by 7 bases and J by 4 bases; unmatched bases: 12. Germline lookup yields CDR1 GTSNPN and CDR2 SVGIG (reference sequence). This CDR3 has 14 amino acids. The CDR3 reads CAFPKGAGFYGYTF. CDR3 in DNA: TGTGCCTTCCCCAAGGGGGCAGGCTTCTATGGCTACACCTTC.

For the CDR3, the DNA is TGTGCCAGCAGCTTAGGGGGACTAGGGGTATACAATGAGCAGTTCTTC. The encoded protein is CASSLGGLGVYNEQFF. The J gene is TRBJ2-1, the V gene TRBV7-8, with 8 positions matching TRBD2. J was trimmed by 4 bases and V by 1 base; bases with no gene match: 6. Germline V gives CDR1 SGHVS, CDR2 FQNEAQ. The CDR3 length is 16 residues. The variable domain in full, with the rest retrieved from reference TRBV7-8 and TRBJ2-1, is GAGVSQSPRYKVAKRGQDVALRCDPISGHVSLFWYQQALGQGPEFLTYFQNEAQLDKSGLPSDRFFAERPEGSVSTLKIQRTQQEDSAVYLCASSLGGLGVYNEQFFGPGTRLTVL.

This chain's CDR3 is CATSVAAGNTIYF. Written as DNA, the CDR3 is TGTGCCACCAGTGTAGCAGCTGGAAACACCATATATTTT. The chain combines TRBV24-1 with TRBJ1-3, with D unresolved. The CDR3 has 13 residues. Germline lookup yields CDR1 KGHDR and CDR2 SFDVKD. V lost 5 bases to trimming and J lost 2 bases, with 6 bases between them.

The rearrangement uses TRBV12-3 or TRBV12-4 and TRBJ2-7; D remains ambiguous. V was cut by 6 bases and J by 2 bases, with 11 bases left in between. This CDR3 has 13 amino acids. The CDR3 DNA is TGTGCCAGCAGAATCGACGGTCCCTACGAGCAGTACTTC. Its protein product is CASRIDGPYEQYF.

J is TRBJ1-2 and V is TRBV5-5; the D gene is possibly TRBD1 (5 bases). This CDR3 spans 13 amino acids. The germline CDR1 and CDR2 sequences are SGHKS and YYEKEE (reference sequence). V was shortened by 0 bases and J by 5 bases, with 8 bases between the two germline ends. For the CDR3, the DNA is TGTGCCAGCAGCTTGGCCCAGGGTTATGGCTACACCTTC. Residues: CASSLAQGYGYTF.

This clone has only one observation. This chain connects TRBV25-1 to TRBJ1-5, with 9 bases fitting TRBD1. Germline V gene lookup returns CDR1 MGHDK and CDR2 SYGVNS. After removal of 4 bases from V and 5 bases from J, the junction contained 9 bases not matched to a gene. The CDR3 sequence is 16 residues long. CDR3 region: CASSGQGVGGDQPQHF. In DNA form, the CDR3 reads TGTGCCAGCAGTGGACAGGGGGTAGGAGGAGATCAGCCCCAGCATTTT.

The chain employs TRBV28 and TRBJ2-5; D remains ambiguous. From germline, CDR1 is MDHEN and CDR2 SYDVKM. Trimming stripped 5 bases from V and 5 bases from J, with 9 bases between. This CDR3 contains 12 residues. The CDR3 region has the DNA TGTGCCAGCAGTGAGGTGGGGGAGACCCAGTACTTC. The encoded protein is CASSEVGETQYF.

The CDR3 reads CASSPLASSYNEQFF. The CDR3 region has the DNA TGTGCCAGCTCACCACTTGCGAGCTCCTACAATGAGCAGTTCTTC. The chain employs TRBV18 and TRBJ2-1; D gene uncertain. CDR1 is KGHSH, CDR2 LQKENI, per germline. This CDR3 is built from 15 residues. Trimming shortened V by 1 base and J by 0 bases, and 7 bases separated the two germline ends.

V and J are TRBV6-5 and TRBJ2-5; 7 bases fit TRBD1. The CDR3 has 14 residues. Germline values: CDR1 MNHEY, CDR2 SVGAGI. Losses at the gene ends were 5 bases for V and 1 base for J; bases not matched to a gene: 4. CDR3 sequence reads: CASSHDRAQETQYF. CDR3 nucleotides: TGTGCCAGCAGTCACGACAGGGCCCAAGAGACCCAGTACTTC.

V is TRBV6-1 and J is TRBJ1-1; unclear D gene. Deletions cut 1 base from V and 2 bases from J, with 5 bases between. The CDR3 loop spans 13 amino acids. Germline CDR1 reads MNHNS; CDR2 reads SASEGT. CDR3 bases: TGTGCCAGCAGTGAAGGAGTCAACACTGAAGCTTTCTTT. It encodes CASSEGVNTEAFF.

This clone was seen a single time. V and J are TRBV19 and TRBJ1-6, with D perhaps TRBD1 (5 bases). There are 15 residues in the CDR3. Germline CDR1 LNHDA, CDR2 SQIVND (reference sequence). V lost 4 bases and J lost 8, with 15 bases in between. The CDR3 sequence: CASSRFGDRYSPLHF. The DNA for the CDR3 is TGTGCCAGTAGTAGATTTGGTGACAGATATTCACCCCTCCACTTT.

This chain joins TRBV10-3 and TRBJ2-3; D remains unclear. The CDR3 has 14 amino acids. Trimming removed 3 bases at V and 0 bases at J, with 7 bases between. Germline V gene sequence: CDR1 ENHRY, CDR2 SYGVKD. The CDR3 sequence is CAISDRRSTDTQYF. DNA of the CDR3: TGTGCCATCAGTGACCGCCGAAGCACAGATACGCAGTATTTT.

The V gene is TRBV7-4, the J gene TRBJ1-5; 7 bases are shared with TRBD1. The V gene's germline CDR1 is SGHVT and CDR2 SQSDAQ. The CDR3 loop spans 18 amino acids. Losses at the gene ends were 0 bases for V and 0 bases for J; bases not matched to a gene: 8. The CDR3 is CASSLAGGWGYSNQPQHF. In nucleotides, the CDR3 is TGTGCCAGCAGCTTAGCAGGGGGCTGGGGTTATAGCAATCAGCCCCAGCATTTT.

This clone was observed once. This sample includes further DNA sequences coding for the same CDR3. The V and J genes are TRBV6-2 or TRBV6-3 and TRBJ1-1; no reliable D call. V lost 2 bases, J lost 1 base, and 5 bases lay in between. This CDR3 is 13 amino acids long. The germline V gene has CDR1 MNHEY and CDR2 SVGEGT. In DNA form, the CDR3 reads TGTGCCAGCAGTTACGGAGGGAACACTGAAGCTTTCTTT. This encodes CASSYGGNTEAFF.

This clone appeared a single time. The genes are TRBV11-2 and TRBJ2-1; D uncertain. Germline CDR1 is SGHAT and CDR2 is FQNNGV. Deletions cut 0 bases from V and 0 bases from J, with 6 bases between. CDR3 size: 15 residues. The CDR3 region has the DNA TGTGCCAGCAGCTTAGATGACGGCTCCTACAATGAGCAGTTCTTC. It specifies CASSLDDGSYNEQFF.

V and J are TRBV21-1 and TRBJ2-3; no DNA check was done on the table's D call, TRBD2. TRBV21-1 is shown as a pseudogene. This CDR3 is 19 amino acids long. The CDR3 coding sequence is TGTGCCAGCAGCATTAGGCCTAGCGGGTGGTTGGCGCACACAGATACGCAGTATTTT. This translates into CASSIRPSGWLAHTDTQYF.